This TCR beta chain was obtained from a study of metastatic and nonmetastatic thyroid tumors. Study information: Repertoire data that came from the blood and tumor or nodule tissue of malignant and benign thyroid patients were compared. Points from the study as a whole: Malignant tumors reportedly showed significantly higher TCR beta diversity than benign nodules in both blood and tumor.

This clone was seen only a few times. Its specificity is unknown. There were no patients who had received any treatment before thyroid surgery. Per the study methods: Construction of a distant-metastasis classifier for papillary thyroid cancer relied on CDR3 differences across clinicopathological groups. TCRdb used MiXCR to call clones anew from the PCR reads. V and J calls and clone size were set by TCRdb, not the authors. The sample holds some 21,000 clones, 28% seen once. CDR3 length: 14 residues. J gave up 2 bases and V 5 bases, and 6 bases lay outside the gene matches. The V gene's germline CDR1 is SGHVS and CDR2 FNYEAQ.

This chain links TRBV7-6 with TRBJ2-7; 7 bases match TRBD1. This receptor was taken from a male donor with papillary thyroid cancer or a benign thyroid nodule (not recorded which). Some clones in this sample may be carry-over from other donors' samples. The specimen was tumor tissue. The CDR3 here is CASSPTGIPYEQYF. Here the CDR3 DNA reads TGTGCCAGCAGCCCGACAGGGATCCCCTACGAGCAGTACTTC. The full variable domain, its missing parts supplied by reference TRBV7-6 and TRBJ2-7, is GAGVSQSPRYKVTKRGQDVALRCDPISGHVSLYWYRQALGQGPEFLTYFNYEAQQDKSGLPNDRFSAERPEGSISTLTIQRTEQRDSAMYRCASSPTGIPYEQYFGPGTRLTVT.